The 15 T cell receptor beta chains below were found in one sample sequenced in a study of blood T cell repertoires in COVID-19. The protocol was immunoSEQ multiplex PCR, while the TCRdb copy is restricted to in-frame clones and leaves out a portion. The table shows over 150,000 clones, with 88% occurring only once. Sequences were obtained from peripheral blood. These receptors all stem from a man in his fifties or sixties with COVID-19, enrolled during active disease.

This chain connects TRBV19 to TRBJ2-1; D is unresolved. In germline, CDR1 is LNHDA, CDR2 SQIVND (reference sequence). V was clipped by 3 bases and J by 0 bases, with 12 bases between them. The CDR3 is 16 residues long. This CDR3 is CASSMGWASSYNEQFF. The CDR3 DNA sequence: TGTGCCAGTAGTATGGGTTGGGCGAGCTCCTACAATGAGCAGTTCTTC. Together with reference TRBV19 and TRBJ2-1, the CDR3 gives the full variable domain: DGGITQSPKYLFRKEGQNVTLSCEQNLNHDAMYWYRQDPGQGLRLIYYSQIVNDFQKGDIAEGYSVSREKKESFPLTVTSAQKNPTAFYLCASSMGWASSYNEQFFGPGTRLTVL.

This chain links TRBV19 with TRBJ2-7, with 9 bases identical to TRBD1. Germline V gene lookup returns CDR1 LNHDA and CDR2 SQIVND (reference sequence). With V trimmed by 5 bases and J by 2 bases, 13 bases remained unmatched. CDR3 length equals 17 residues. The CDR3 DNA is TGTGCCAGTAGTCGAACCTCCGGGACAGGGTGGGCCTACGAGCAGTACTTC. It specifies CASSRTSGTGWAYEQYF.

The CDR3 DNA follows: TGTGCCAGCAGGTCGACAGGCCTTAATTCACCCCTCCACTTT. Its translation is CASRSTGLNSPLHF. The chain combines TRBV6-5 with TRBJ1-6, with D possibly matching TRBD1 (6 bases). Germline V gives CDR1 MNHEY, CDR2 SVGAGI. The length of the CDR3 is 14 residues. The V end lost 6 bases, the J end lost 6 bases, and 12 bases lay between the germline ends.

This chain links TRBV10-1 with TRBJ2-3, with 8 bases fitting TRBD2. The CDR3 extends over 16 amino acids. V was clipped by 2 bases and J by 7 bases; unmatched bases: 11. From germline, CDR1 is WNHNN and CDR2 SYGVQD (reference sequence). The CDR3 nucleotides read TGCGCCAGCAGTGAGGGACCGGGACTAGACGTACATACGCAGTATTTT. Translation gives CASSEGPGLDVHTQYF.

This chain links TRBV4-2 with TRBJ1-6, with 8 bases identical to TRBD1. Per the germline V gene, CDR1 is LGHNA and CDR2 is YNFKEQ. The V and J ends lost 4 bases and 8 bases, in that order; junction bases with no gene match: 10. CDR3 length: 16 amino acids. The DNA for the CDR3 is TGTGCCAGCAGCCCCCGGCTGATGACAGGGGATTCACCCCTCCACTTT. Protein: CASSPRLMTGDSPLHF.

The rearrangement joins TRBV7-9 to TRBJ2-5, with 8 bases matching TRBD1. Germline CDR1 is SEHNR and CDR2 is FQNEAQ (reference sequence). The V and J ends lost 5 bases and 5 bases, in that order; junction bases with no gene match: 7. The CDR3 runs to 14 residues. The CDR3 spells CASSRDRTWETQYF. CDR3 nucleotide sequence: TGTGCCAGCAGCAGGGACAGGACGTGGGAGACCCAGTACTTC.

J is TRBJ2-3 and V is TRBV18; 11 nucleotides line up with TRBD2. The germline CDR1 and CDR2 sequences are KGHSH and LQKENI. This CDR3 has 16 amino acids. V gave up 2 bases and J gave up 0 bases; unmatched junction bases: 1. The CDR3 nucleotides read TGTGCCAGCTCACCAAGACTAGCGGGGAGCACAGATACGCAGTATTTT. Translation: CASSPRLAGSTDTQYF.

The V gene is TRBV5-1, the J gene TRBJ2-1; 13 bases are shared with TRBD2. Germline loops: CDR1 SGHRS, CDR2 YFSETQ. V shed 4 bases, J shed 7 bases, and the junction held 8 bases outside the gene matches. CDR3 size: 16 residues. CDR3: CASSGTSGMGWNEQFF. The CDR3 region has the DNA TGCGCCAGCAGCGGGACTAGCGGGATGGGTTGGAATGAGCAGTTCTTC. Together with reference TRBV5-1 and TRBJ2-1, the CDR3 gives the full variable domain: KAGVTQTPRYLIKTRGQQVTLSCSPISGHRSVSWYQQTPGQGLQFLFEYFSETQRNKGNFPGRFSGRQFSNSRSEMNVSTLELGDSALYLCASSGTSGMGWNEQFFGPGTRLTVL.

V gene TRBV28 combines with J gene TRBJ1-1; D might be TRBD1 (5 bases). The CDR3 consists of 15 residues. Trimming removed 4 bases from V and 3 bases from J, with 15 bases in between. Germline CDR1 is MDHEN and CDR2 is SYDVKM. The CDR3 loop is CASSSPRGEDTEAFF. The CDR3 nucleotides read TGTGCCAGCAGTTCACCCCGGGGGGAGGACACTGAAGCTTTCTTT.

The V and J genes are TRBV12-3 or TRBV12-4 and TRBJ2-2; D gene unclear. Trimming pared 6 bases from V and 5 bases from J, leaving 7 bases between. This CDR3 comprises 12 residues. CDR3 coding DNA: TGTGCCAGCAGCCCCCAGACCGGGGAGCTGTTTTTT. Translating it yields CASSPQTGELFF.

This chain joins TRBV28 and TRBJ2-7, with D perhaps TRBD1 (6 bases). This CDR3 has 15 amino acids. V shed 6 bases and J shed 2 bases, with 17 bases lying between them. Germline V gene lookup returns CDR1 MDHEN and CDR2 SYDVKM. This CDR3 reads CASSSQGRDTYEQYF. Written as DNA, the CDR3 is TGTGCCAGCAGCTCCCAGGGCAGGGACACCTACGAGCAGTACTTC.

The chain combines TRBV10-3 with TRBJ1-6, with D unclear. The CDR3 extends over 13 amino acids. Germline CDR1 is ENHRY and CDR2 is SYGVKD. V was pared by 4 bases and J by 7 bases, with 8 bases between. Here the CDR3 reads CAISVNINSPLHF. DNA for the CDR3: TGTGCCATCAGTGTCAACATCAATTCACCCCTCCACTTT.

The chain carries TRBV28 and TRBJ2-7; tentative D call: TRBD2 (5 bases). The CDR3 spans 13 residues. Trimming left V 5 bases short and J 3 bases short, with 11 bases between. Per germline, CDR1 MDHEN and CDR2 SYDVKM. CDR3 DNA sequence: TGTGCCAGCAGTCCAAGGAGGATCTACGAGCAGTACTTC. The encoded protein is CASSPRRIYEQYF. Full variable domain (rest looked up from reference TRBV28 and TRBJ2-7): DVKVTQSSRYLVKRTGEKVFLECVQDMDHENMFWYRQDPGLGLRLIYFSYDVKMKEKGDIPEGYSVSREKKERFSLILESASTNQTSMYLCASSPRRIYEQYFGPGTRLTVT.

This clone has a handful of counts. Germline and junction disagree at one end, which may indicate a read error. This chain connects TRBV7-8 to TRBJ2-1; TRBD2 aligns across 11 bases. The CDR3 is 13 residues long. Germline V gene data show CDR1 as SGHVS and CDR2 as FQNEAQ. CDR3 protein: CASSSLLAGGRVF. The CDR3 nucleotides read TGTGCCAGCAGCTCCTTATTAGCGGGAGGGCGGGTCTTC. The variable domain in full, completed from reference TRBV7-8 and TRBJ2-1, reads GAGVSQSPRYKVAKRGQDVALRCDPISGHVSLFWYQQALGQGPEFLTYFQNEAQLDKSGLPSDRFFAERPEGSVSTLKIQRTQQEDSAVYLCASSSLLAGGRVFGPGTRLTVL.

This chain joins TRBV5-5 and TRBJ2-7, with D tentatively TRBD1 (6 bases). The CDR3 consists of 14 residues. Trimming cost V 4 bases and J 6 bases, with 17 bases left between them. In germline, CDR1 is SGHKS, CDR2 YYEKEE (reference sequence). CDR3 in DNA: TGTGCCAGCAGCCTTAGGGGGATAGAGTCCGAGCAGTACTTC. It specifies CASSLRGIESEQYF.